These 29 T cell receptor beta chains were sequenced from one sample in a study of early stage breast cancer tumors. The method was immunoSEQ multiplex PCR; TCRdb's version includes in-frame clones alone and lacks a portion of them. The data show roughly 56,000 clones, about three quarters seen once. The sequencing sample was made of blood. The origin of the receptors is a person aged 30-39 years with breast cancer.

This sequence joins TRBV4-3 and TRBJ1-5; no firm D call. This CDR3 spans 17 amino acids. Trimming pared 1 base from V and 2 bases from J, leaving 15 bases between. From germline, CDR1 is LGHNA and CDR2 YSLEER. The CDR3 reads CASSQGLGSGGNQPQHF. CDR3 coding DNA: TGCGCCAGCAGCCAAGGCTTAGGGAGTGGCGGCAATCAGCCCCAGCATTTT.

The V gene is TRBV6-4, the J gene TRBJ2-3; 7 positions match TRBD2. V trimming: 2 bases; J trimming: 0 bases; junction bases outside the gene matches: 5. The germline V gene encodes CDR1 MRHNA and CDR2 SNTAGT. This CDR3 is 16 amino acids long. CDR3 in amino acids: CASSDLNSGSTDTQYF. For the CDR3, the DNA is TGTGCCAGCAGTGACCTAAATAGCGGGAGCACAGATACGCAGTATTTT.

For the CDR3, the DNA is TGTGCCAGCAGCTCGACGACCGGGACGGCAGACGAGCAGTACTTC. Translation gives CASSSTTGTADEQYF. The chain carries TRBV7-2 and TRBJ2-7, with D possibly called TRBD1 or TRBD2 (5 bases each). This CDR3 is 15 amino acids long. Germline V gene data show CDR1 as SGHTA and CDR2 as FQGNSA. The ends were cut back, 4 bases at V and 5 bases at J, with 18 bases in the middle.

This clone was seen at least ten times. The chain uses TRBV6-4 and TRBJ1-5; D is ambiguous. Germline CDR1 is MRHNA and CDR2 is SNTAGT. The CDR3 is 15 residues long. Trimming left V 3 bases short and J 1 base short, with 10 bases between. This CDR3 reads CASSEFAGSNQPQHF. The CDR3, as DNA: TGTGCCAGCAGTGAATTTGCCGGGAGCAATCAGCCCCAGCATTTT.

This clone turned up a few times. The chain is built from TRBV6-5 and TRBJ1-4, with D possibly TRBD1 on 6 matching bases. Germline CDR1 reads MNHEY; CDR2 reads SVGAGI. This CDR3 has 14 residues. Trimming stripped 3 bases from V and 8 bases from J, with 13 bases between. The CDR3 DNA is TGTGCCAGCAGTTATTCAGGGGAGTACGAAAAACTGTTTTTT. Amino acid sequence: CASSYSGEYEKLFF.

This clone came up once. The CDR3 coding sequence is TGTGCCAGCTCATCCGGACTGGCAAACACCGGGGAGCTGTTTTTT. The encoded protein is CASSSGLANTGELFF. The chain joins TRBV18 to TRBJ2-2; a possible D gene is TRBD2 (5 bases). CDR3 length: 15 amino acids. Per the germline V gene, CDR1 is KGHSH and CDR2 is LQKENI. The V end was cut by 5 bases, the J end by 2 bases, with 12 bases between.

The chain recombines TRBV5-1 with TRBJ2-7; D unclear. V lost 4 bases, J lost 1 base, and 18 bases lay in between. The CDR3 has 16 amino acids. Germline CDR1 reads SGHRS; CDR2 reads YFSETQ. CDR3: CASSLRYPPVSYEQYF. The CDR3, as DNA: TGCGCCAGCAGCCTTCGCTACCCCCCCGTATCCTACGAGCAGTACTTC.

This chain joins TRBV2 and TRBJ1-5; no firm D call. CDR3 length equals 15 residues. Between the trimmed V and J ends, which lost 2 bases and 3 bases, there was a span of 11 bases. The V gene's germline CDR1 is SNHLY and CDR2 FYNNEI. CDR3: CASSEMQASNQPQHF. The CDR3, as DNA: TGTGCCAGCAGTGAAATGCAGGCCTCCAATCAGCCCCAGCATTTT.

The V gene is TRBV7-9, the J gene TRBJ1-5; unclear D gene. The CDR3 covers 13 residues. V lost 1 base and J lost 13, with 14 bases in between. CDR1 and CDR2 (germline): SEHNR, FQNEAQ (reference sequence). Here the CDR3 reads CASSLGRLGRQHF. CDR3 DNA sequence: TGTGCCAGCAGCTTAGGTCGTCTGGGAAGGCAGCATTTT. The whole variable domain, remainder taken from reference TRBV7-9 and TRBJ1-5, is DTGVSQNPRHKITKRGQNVTFRCDPISEHNRLYWYRQTLGQGPEFLTYFQNEAQLEKSRLLSDRFSAERPKGSFSTLEIQRTEQGDSAMYLCASSLGRLGRQHFGDGTRLSIL.

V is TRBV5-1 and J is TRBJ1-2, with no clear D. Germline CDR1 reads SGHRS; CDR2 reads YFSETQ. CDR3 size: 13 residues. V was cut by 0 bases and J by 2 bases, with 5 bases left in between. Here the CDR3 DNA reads TGCGCCAGCAGCTTGGAAGCCAACTATGGCTACACCTTC. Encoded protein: CASSLEANYGYTF.

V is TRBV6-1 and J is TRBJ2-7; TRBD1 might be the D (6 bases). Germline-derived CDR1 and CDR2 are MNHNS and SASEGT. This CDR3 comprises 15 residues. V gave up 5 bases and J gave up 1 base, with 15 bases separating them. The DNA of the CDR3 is TGTGCCAGCAGTCTAAGGGCAGGGGAGTCCTACGAGCAGTACTTC. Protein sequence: CASSLRAGESYEQYF.

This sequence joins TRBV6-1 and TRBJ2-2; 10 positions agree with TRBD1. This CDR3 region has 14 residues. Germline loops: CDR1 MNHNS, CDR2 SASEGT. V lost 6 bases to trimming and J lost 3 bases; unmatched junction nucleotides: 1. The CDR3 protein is CASRGTGDTGELFF. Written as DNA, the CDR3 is TGTGCCAGCAGAGGGACAGGGGACACCGGGGAGCTGTTTTTT.

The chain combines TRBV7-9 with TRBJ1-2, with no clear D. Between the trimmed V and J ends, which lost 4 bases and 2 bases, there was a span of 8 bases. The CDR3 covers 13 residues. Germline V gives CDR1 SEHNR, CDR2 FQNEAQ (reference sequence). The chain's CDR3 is CASSSDGNYGYTF. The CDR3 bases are TGTGCCAGCAGCTCGGACGGGAACTATGGCTACACCTTC.

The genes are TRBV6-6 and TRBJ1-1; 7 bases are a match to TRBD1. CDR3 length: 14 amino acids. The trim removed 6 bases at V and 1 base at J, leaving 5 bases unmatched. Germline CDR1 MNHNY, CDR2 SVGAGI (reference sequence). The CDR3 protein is CASSLRDRNTEAFF. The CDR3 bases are TGTGCCAGCAGCCTCCGGGACAGGAACACTGAAGCTTTCTTT.

This CDR3 is CASSKRGTDTQYF. The CDR3 DNA reads as TGCGCCAGCAGTAAAAGGGGAACAGATACGCAGTATTTT. The J gene is TRBJ2-3, the V gene TRBV10-1, with TRBD1 as a possible D gene (5 bases). The V gene lost 5 bases and the J gene lost 3 bases, with 9 bases spanning the gap. Germline lookup yields CDR1 WNHNN and CDR2 SYGVQD (reference sequence). The CDR3 extends over 13 amino acids.

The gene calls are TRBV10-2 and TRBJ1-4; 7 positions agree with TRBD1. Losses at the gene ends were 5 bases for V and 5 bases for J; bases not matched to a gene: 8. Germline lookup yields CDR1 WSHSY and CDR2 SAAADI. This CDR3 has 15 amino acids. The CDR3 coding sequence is TGCGCCAGCAGTAATGACAGGGAGATAAATGAAAAACTGTTTTTT. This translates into CASSNDREINEKLFF.

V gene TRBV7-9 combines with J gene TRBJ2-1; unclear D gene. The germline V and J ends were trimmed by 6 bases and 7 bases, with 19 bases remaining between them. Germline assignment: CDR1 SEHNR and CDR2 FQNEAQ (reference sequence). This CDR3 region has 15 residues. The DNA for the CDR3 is TGTGCCAGCAGGTCTCAGGTGCCTCCGGTTAATGAGCAGTTCTTC. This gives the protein CASRSQVPPVNEQFF.

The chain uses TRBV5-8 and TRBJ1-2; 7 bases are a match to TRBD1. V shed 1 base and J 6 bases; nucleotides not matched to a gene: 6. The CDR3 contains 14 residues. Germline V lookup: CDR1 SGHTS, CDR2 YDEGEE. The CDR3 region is CASSLFGTANGYTF. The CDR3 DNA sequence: TGTGCCAGCAGCTTGTTCGGGACAGCAAATGGCTACACCTTC.

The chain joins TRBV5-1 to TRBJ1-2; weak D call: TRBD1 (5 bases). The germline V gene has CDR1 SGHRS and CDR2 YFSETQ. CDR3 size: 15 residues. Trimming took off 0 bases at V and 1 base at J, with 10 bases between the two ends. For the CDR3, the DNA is TGCGCCAGCAGCTTGGCTGGGGCGTATAACTATGGCTACACCTTC. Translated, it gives CASSLAGAYNYGYTF.

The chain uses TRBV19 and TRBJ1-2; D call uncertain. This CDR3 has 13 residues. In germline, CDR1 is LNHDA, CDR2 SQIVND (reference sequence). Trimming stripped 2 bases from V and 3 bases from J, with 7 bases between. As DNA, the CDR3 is TGTGCCAGTAGTATATACTCGGACTATGGCTACACCTTC. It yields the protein CASSIYSDYGYTF.

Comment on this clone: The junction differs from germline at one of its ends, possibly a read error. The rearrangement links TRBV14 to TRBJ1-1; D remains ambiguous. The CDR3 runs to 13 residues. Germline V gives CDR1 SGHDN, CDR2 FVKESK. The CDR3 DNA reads TGTGCCAGCAGCCACCTGAGGCTGACTGAGGCTTTCTTT. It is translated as CASSHLRLTEAFF.

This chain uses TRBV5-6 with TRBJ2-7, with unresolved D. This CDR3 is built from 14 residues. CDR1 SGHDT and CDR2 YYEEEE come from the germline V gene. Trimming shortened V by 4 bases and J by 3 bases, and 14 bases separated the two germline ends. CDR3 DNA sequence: TGTGCCAGCAGCCCAAGTTGGCGGCACTACGAGCAGTACTTC. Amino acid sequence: CASSPSWRHYEQYF.

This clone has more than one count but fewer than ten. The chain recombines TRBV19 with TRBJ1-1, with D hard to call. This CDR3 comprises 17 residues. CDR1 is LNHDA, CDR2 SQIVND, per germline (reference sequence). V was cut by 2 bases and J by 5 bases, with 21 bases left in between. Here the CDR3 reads CASSIRSTGRKETEAFF. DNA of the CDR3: TGTGCCAGTAGTATAAGGTCTACGGGCAGGAAAGAGACTGAAGCTTTCTTT.

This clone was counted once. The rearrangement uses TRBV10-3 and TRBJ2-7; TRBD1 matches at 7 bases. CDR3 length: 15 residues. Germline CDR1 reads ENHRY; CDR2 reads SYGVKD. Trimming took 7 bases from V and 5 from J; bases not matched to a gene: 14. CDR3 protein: CAITNNRDSNNEQYF. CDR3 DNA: TGTGCCATCACCAACAACCGGGACAGTAACAACGAGCAGTACTTC.

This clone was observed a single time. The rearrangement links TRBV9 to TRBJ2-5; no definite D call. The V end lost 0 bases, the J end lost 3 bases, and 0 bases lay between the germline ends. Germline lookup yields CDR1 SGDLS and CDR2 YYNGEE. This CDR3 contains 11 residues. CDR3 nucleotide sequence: TGTGCCAGCAGCGTAGAAGAGACCCAGTACTTC. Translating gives CASSVEETQYF.

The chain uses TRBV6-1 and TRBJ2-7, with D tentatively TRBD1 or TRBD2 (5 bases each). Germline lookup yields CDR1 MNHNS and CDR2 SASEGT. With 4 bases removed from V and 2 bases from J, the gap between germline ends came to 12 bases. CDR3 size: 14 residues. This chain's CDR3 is CASSARPGPYEQYF. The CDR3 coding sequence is TGTGCCAGCAGTGCCCGACCGGGGCCCTACGAGCAGTACTTC.

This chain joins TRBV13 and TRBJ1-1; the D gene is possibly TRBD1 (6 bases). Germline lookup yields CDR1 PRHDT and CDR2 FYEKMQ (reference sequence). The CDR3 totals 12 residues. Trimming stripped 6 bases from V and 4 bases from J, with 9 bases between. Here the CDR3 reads CASRSGVTEAFF. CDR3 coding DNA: TGTGCCAGCAGATCAGGGGTCACTGAAGCTTTCTTT.

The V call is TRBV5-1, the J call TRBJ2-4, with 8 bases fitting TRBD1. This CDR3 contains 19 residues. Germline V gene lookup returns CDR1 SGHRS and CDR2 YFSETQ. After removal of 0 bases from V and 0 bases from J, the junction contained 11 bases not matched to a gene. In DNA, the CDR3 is TGCGCCAGCAGCTTGGGACGGACAGGGTACGGGATAGCCAAAAACATTCAGTACTTC. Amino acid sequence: CASSLGRTGYGIAKNIQYF.

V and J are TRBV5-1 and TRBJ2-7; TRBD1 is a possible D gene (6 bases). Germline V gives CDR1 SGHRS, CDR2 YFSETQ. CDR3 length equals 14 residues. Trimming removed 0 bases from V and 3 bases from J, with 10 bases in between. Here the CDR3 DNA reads TGCGCCAGCAGCTTGGTTCAGGGGCTCTACGAGCAGTACTTC. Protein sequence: CASSLVQGLYEQYF.